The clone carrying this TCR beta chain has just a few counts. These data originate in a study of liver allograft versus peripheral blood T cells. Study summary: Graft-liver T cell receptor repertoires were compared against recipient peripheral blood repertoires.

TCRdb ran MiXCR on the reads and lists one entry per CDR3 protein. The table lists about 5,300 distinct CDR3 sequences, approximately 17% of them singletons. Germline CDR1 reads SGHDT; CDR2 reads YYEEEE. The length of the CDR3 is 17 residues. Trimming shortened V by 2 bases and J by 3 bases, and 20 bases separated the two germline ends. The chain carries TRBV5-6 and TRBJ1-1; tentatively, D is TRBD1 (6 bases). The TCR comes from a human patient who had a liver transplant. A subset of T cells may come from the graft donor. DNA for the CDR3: TGTGCCAGCAGCTTTACTCAGGGGAGTGGATGGGACACTGAAGCTTTCTTT. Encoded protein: CASSFTQGSGWDTEAFF.